The 5 T cell receptor beta chains in this list originate from one sample, sequenced in a study of cytomegalovirus exposure and HLA in healthy donors (dated by TCRdb to the late 2010s). Library preparation employed the immunoSEQ multiplex PCR assay. For the multiplex PCR, a mixture combining 60 forward primers for TCR Vbeta segments and 13 reverse primers for TCR Jbeta segments was used. TCRdb holds this immuneACCESS table with in-frame rearrangements only. Some clones are missing; in checked studies, unresolved V genes explain under half, and the rest has no known cause. For this sample the table gives 150,000 to 200,000 clones, of which around 80% were detected only once. Of the sample, 6.3% is held by the ten largest clones. Source material: PBMCs. The receptors derive from a male donor in good health and CMV-seropositive.

The chain employs TRBV11-3 and TRBJ2-5; 11 bases agree with TRBD1. This CDR3 region has 15 residues. V was pared by 5 bases and J by 4 bases, with 6 bases of the junction left unmatched. The germline CDR1 and CDR2 sequences are SGHNT and YENEEA. The CDR3 reads CASSTGQGEGETQYF. The CDR3 nucleotides are TGTGCCAGCAGCACGGGACAGGGGGAAGGAGAGACCCAGTACTTC.

The chain uses TRBV5-4 and TRBJ2-2; D perhaps matches TRBD1 (5 bases). Germline V lookup: CDR1 SGHNT, CDR2 YYREEE (reference sequence). With 0 bases removed from V and 7 bases from J, the gap between germline ends came to 13 bases. This CDR3 contains 15 residues. CDR3 sequence reads: CASSLVWGSRGELFF. The CDR3 bases are TGTGCCAGCAGCTTGGTCTGGGGCTCCCGCGGGGAGCTGTTTTTT.

The chain employs TRBV4-1 and TRBJ2-7; 8 bases match TRBD2. The CDR3 is 16 amino acids. Losses at the gene ends were 4 bases for V and 2 bases for J; bases not matched to a gene: 10. Germline-derived CDR1 and CDR2 are MGHRA and YSYEKL. Written as DNA, the CDR3 is TGCGCCAGCAGCCCGACAAGCGGGAGTACCGCCTACGAGCAGTACTTC. Its protein product is CASSPTSGSTAYEQYF.

The J gene is TRBJ2-5, the V gene TRBV21-1; whether TRBD1, the table's D call, matches the DNA was not checked. TRBV21-1 is a pseudogene segment. The CDR3 has 15 residues. CDR3 sequence (DNA): TGTGCCAGCTTCCGATGGGACAGGACCCAAGAGACCCAGTACTTC. This translates into CASFRWDRTQETQYF.

This clone was seen just once. This rearrangement joins TRBV7-9 to TRBJ2-1, with D maybe TRBD2 (6 bases). Germline V gives CDR1 SEHNR, CDR2 FQNEAQ (reference sequence). The length of the CDR3 is 17 residues. V was clipped by 5 bases and J by 0 bases, with 17 bases between them. CDR3 DNA sequence: TGTGCCAGCAGCGAAAGACTCGGGAGAAGCTCCTACAATGAGCAGTTCTTC. Translating gives CASSERLGRSSYNEQFF.